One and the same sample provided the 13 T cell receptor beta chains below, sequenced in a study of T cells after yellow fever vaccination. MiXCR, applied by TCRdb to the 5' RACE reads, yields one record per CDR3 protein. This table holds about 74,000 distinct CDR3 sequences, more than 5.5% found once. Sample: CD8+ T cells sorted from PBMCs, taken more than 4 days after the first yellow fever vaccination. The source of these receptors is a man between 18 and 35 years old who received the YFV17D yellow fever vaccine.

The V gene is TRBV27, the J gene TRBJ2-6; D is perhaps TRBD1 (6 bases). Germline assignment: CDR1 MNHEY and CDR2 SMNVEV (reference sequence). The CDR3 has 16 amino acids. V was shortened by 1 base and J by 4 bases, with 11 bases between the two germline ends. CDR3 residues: CASSLWAGVGANVLTF. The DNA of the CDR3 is TGTGCCAGCAGTTTATGGGCAGGGGTCGGGGCCAACGTCCTGACTTTC.

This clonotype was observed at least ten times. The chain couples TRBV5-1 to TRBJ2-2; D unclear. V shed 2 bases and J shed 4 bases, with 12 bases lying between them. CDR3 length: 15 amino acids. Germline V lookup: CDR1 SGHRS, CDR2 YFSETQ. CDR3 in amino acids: CASSLGPKITGELFF. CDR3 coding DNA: TGCGCCAGCAGCTTAGGACCAAAGATCACCGGGGAGCTGTTTTTT.

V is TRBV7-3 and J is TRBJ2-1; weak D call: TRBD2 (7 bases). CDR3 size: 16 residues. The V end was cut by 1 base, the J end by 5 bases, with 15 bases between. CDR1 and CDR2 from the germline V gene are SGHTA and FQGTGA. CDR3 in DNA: TGTGCCAGCAGCTTAAATGCGGGGGCCCCGAACAATGAGCAGTTCTTC. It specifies CASSLNAGAPNNEQFF. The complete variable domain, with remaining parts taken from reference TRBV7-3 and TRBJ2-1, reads GAGVSQTPSNKVTEKGKYVELRCDPISGHTALYWYRQSLGQGPEFLIYFQGTGAADDSGLPNDRFFAVRPEGSVSTLKIQRTERGDSAVYLCASSLNAGAPNNEQFFGPGTRLTVL.

CDR3 DNA sequence: TGTGCCAGCAGCTGGGGCGCGGATACTAATGAAAAACTGTTTTTT. This encodes CASSWGADTNEKLFF. The V call is TRBV9, the J call TRBJ1-4; possible D gene TRBD1, 5 bases. The V and J ends lost 4 bases and 2 bases respectively, with 12 bases between them. Germline values: CDR1 SGDLS, CDR2 YYNGEE. This CDR3 has 15 amino acids.

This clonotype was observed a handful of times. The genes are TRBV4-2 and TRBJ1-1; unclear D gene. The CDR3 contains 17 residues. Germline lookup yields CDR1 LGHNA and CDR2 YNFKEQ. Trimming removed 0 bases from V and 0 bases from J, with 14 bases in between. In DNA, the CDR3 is TGTGCCAGCAGCCAAGATATGAACAGAGCGATGAACACTGAAGCTTTCTTT. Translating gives CASSQDMNRAMNTEAFF.

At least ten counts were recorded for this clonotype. The CDR3 here is CASSPSVNRPWEQYV. CDR3 DNA: TGTGCCAGCAGCCCTAGCGTCAACAGGCCATGGGAGCAGTACGTC. This rearrangement joins TRBV3-1 to TRBJ2-7; tentatively, D is TRBD2 (6 bases). V lost 4 bases, J lost 7 bases, and 20 bases lay in between. The CDR3 totals 15 residues. Germline V gene sequence: CDR1 LGHDT, CDR2 YNNKEL (reference sequence).

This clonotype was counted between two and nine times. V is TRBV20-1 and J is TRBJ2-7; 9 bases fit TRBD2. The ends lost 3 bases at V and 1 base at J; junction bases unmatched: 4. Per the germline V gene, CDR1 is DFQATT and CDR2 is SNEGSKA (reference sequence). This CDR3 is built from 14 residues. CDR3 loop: CSASSSGNSYEQYF. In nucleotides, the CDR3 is TGCAGTGCTAGTTCTAGCGGGAATTCCTACGAGCAGTACTTC.

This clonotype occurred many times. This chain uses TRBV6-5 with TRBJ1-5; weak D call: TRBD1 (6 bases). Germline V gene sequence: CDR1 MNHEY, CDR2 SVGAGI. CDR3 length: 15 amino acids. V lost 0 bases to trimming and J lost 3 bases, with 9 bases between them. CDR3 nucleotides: TGTGCCAGCAGTTACTCGGACAGACCCAATCAGCCCCAGCATTTT. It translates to CASSYSDRPNQPQHF.

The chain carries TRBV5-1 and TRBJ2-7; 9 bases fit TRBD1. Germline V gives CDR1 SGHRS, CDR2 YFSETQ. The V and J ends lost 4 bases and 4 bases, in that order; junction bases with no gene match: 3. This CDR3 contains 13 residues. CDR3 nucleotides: TGCGCCAGCAGCGCGGGACAGGGTTACGAGCAGTACTTC. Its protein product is CASSAGQGYEQYF.

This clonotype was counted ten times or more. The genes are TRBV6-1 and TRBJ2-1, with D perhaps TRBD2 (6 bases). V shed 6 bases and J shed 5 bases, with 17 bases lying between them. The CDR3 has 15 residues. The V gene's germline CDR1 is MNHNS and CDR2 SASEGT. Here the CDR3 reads CASSPGLRGHNEQFF. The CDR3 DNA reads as TGTGCCAGCAGCCCGGGATTGCGGGGCCACAATGAGCAGTTCTTC.

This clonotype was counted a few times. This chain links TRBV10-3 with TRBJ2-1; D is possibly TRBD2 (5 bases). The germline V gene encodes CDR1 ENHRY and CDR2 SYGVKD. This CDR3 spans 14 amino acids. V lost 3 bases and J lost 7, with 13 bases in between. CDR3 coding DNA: TGTGCCATCAGTGATCCGGGATTAGAGAATGAGCAGTTCTTC. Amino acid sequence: CAISDPGLENEQFF.

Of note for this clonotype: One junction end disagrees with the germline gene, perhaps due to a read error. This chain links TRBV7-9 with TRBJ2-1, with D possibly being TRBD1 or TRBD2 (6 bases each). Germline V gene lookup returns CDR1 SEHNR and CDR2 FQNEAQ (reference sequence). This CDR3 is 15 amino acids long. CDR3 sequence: CATSAIGGQNNEQFF. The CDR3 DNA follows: TGTGCCACCAGCGCGATAGGGGGGCAGAACAATGAGCAGTTCTTC.

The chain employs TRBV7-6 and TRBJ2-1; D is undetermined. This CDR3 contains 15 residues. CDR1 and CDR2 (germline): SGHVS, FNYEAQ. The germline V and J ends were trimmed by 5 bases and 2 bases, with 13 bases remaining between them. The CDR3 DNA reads TGTGCCAGCAGCCCGGGCAGTATCCCCTACAATGAGCAGTTCTTC. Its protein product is CASSPGSIPYNEQFF.